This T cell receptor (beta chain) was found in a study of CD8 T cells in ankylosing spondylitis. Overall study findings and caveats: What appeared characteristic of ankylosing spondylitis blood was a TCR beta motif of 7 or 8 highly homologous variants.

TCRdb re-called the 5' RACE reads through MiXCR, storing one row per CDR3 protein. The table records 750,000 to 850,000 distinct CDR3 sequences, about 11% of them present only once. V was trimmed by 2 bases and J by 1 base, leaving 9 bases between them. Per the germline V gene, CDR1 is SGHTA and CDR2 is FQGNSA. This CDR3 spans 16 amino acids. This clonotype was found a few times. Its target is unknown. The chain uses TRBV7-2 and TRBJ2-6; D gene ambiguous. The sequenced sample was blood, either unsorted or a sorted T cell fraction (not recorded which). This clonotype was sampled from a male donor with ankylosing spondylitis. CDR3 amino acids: CASSLLAQSGANVLTF. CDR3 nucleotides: TGTGCCAGCAGCTTATTGGCCCAATCTGGGGCCAACGTCCTGACTTTC.